The next 29 T cell receptor beta chains were all read from a single sample in a study of technical replicates of blood from several donors. Libraries were prepared by immunoSEQ multiplex PCR; TCRdb keeps only in-frame clonotypes and omits some of them. The sample lists about 83,000 clones; about 94% were seen once. The source material was T cells isolated from PBMCs. Every receptor here comes from a human donor in good health.

The chain recombines TRBV10-2 with TRBJ2-7, with D hard to call. This CDR3 is 16 amino acids long. The V end lost 5 bases, the J end lost 4 bases, and 21 bases lay between the germline ends. Germline CDR1 WSHSY, CDR2 SAAADI. DNA of the CDR3: TGCGCCAGCAGTTACAGCTCCACCCGGTCGGAATACGAGCAGTACTTC. Translated: CASSYSSTRSEYEQYF.

The V gene is TRBV6-5, the J gene TRBJ2-1, with D possibly matching TRBD2 (5 bases). The CDR3 is made up of 16 amino acids. Germline CDR1 and CDR2: MNHEY and SVGAGI. Trimming shortened V by 2 bases and J by 0 bases, and 11 bases separated the two germline ends. The CDR3 nucleotides read TGTGCCAGCAGTTACATAAGCGGAAGCTCCTACAATGAGCAGTTCTTC. Amino acid sequence: CASSYISGSSYNEQFF.

The chain has TRBV9 and TRBJ2-5; 8 bases line up with TRBD2. Germline V lookup: CDR1 SGDLS, CDR2 YYNGEE. The CDR3 is 16 amino acids. The ends lost 0 bases at V and 5 bases at J; junction bases unmatched: 9. The CDR3: CASSVGTSRYSETQYF. The CDR3, as DNA: TGTGCCAGCAGCGTAGGGACTAGCAGATACTCTGAGACCCAGTACTTC.

This chain joins TRBV2 and TRBJ1-2; the match to TRBD1 covers 7 bases. Germline CDR1 is SNHLY and CDR2 is FYNNEI. The CDR3 runs to 15 residues. V was clipped by 7 bases and J by 7 bases; unmatched bases: 15. Written as DNA, the CDR3 is TGTGCCAGCACTTACGAGACAGGGCCTTCGCGTGGCTACACCTTC. Translation gives CASTYETGPSRGYTF.

The V gene is TRBV15, the J gene TRBJ1-1, with 12 bases lining up with TRBD1. This CDR3 has 14 residues. The V segment lost 9 bases and the J segment 5 bases; nucleotides outside the gene matches: 7. CDR1 and CDR2 from the germline V gene are LNHNV and YYDKDF (reference sequence). CDR3 DNA sequence: TGTGCCACAGGGACAGGGGGCGCGAGGACTGAAGCTTTCTTT. Protein sequence: CATGTGGARTEAFF.

The chain couples TRBV4-1 to TRBJ1-2, with TRBD1 as a possible D gene (6 bases). Germline V CDR1 and CDR2: MGHRA, YSYEKL. Trimming stripped 4 bases from V and 7 bases from J, with 13 bases between. The CDR3 sequence is 13 residues long. DNA of the CDR3: TGCGCCAGCAGCCCCATCTTACAGGGTGGCTACACCTTC. It translates to CASSPILQGGYTF.

The V and J genes are TRBV25-1 and TRBJ1-1; 8 bases are a match to TRBD1. The CDR3 spans 14 residues. From germline, CDR1 is MGHDK and CDR2 SYGVNS. Germline trimming cut 2 bases from V and 1 base from J; bases unmatched to any gene: 0. The CDR3 sequence is CASSEGQGNTEAFF. The CDR3 coding sequence is TGTGCCAGCAGTGAAGGACAGGGGAACACTGAAGCTTTCTTT. Full variable domain (rest looked up from reference TRBV25-1 and TRBJ1-1): EADIYQTPRYLVIGTGKKITLECSQTMGHDKMYWYQQDPGMELHLIHYSYGVNSTEKGDLSSESTVSRIRTEHFPLTLESARPSHTSQYLCASSEGQGNTEAFFGQGTRLTVV.

The chain uses TRBV7-6 and TRBJ2-1; 9 bases map to TRBD1. The CDR3 covers 14 residues. Germline-derived CDR1 and CDR2 are SGHVS and FNYEAQ. With 1 base clipped from V and 8 bases from J, the junction kept 3 bases outside the gene matches. For the CDR3, the DNA is TGTGCCAGCAGCTTAGGGACAGGGGTAGATGAGCAGTTCTTC. Its protein product is CASSLGTGVDEQFF.

This chain joins TRBV5-1 and TRBJ2-5; D not certain. The CDR3 consists of 14 residues. Trimming stripped 1 base from V and 2 bases from J, with 9 bases between. Germline V lookup: CDR1 SGHRS, CDR2 YFSETQ. CDR3 DNA: TGCGCCAGCAGCTTGTATCCCGAGCAAGAGACCCAGTACTTC. As protein: CASSLYPEQETQYF.

This clone has just one count. The gene calls are TRBV11-1 and TRBJ2-5; 10 bases fit TRBD2. V dropped 4 bases and J dropped 5; count of bases not matched to a gene: 4. This CDR3 spans 14 amino acids. CDR1 and CDR2 from the germline V gene are SGHAT and FQDESV (reference sequence). CDR3 coding DNA: TGTGCCAGCAGCTCGAGCGGGGGGGCTGAGACCCAGTACTTC. Translation: CASSSSGGAETQYF.

The rearrangement links TRBV27 to TRBJ2-5; 9 bases are a match to TRBD1. V shed 3 bases, J shed 5 bases, and the junction held 4 bases outside the gene matches. Germline lookup yields CDR1 MNHEY and CDR2 SMNVEV (reference sequence). The CDR3 totals 14 residues. DNA of the CDR3: TGTGCCAGCAGTTTGGTGACAGGGGGGGAGACCCAGTACTTC. This codes for CASSLVTGGETQYF.

The rearrangement uses TRBV11-3 and TRBJ2-7; 7 bases match TRBD1. This CDR3 contains 16 residues. V was clipped by 4 bases and J by 5 bases; unmatched bases: 14. CDR1 and CDR2 from the germline V gene are SGHNT and YENEEA. The CDR3 here is CASSSTRTGLFDEQYF. The CDR3 region has the DNA TGTGCCAGCAGCTCAACGCGGACAGGACTTTTTGACGAGCAGTACTTC.

The V and J genes are TRBV2 and TRBJ2-1; perhaps TRBD2 as D (6 bases). There are 15 residues in the CDR3. Trimming cost V 10 bases and J 6 bases, with 22 bases left between them. CDR1 is SNHLY, CDR2 FYNNEI, per germline. The CDR3 DNA follows: TGTGCCATTAGACCCCGGGACTCCGGGGGCAATGAGCAGTTCTTC. It encodes CAIRPRDSGGNEQFF.

The rearrangement uses TRBV10-1 and TRBJ2-2, with D possibly matching TRBD2 (5 bases). This CDR3 region has 13 residues. The V and J ends lost 6 bases and 7 bases respectively, with 12 bases between them. The germline V gene encodes CDR1 WNHNN and CDR2 SYGVQD (reference sequence). CDR3 in amino acids: CASSHGVNGELFF. CDR3 DNA: TGCGCCAGCAGCCACGGGGTTAACGGGGAGCTGTTTTTT.

The rearrangement uses TRBV5-6 and TRBJ2-3; the match to TRBD2 covers 10 bases. Germline values: CDR1 SGHDT, CDR2 YYEEEE. This CDR3 region has 16 residues. Losses at the gene ends were 4 bases for V and 2 bases for J; bases not matched to a gene: 7. Here the CDR3 reads CASSPTLAGVTDTQYF. The CDR3 region has the DNA TGTGCCAGCAGCCCCACCCTAGCGGGAGTCACAGATACGCAGTATTTT.

In this sample, this clone turned up a few times. The chain links TRBV10-2 to TRBJ1-1; TRBD1 might be the D (5 bases). This CDR3 is built from 13 residues. Germline values: CDR1 WSHSY, CDR2 SAAADI. Trimming took 7 bases from V and 1 from J, leaving 10 bases between them. CDR3 sequence reads: CASTGGANTEAFF. CDR3 in DNA: TGCGCCAGCACCGGGGGAGCGAACACTGAAGCTTTCTTT.

This clone was observed once. The rearrangement joins TRBV9 to TRBJ2-5; perhaps TRBD1 as D (6 bases). The CDR3 consists of 14 residues. From germline, CDR1 is SGDLS and CDR2 YYNGEE. V was clipped by 5 bases and J by 7 bases, with 18 bases between them. CDR3 coding DNA: TGTGCCAGCAGTTCCCGACAGGAAGTTGGGACCCAGTACTTC. Amino acids: CASSSRQEVGTQYF.

V and J are TRBV29-1 and TRBJ1-3, with D possibly being TRBD1 (6 bases). CDR3 length: 15 residues. Germline lookup yields CDR1 SQVTM and CDR2 ANQGSEA. V was trimmed by 6 bases and J by 0 bases, leaving 15 bases between them. The CDR3 region has the DNA TGCAGCGTCGTCCCGGGACACAGCTCTGGAAACACCATATATTTT. Residues: CSVVPGHSSGNTIYF.

This chain connects TRBV11-1 to TRBJ1-1, with D unclear. Trimming left V 2 bases short and J 1 base short, with 11 bases between. This CDR3 has 15 residues. The germline CDR1 and CDR2 sequences are SGHAT and FQDESV (reference sequence). CDR3 DNA: TGTGCCAGCAGCTTATTTCTGGGAGCGAACACTGAAGCTTTCTTT. Its protein is CASSLFLGANTEAFF.

The rearrangement links TRBV27 to TRBJ2-1; 10 nucleotides line up with TRBD2. Germline CDR1 and CDR2: MNHEY and SMNVEV (reference sequence). J was trimmed by 4 bases and V by 3 bases; bases with no gene match: 9. The CDR3 spans 17 residues. Here the CDR3 reads CASSFSGGPLNYNEQFF. Written as DNA, the CDR3 is TGTGCCAGCAGTTTTAGCGGGGGGCCCCTCAATTACAATGAGCAGTTCTTC.

This clone was found a few times. J is TRBJ2-1 and V is TRBV7-3, with 13 bases aligning to TRBD2. Germline V gene lookup returns CDR1 SGHTA and CDR2 FQGTGA. This CDR3 is 15 amino acids long. V lost 6 bases and J lost 5; bases outside the gene matches: 4. CDR3 sequence reads: CASRQLAGGDNEQFF. The CDR3 DNA sequence: TGTGCCAGCAGACAACTAGCGGGGGGGGACAATGAGCAGTTCTTC.

This sequence joins TRBV6-5 and TRBJ2-5; 10 bases match TRBD2. CDR1 and CDR2 (germline): MNHEY, SVGAGI. The CDR3 has 14 amino acids. V lost 4 bases, J lost 5 bases, and 4 bases stayed unmatched. The CDR3 protein is CASSSTSGFETQYF. CDR3 DNA sequence: TGTGCCAGCAGTTCGACTAGCGGGTTCGAGACCCAGTACTTC.

This chain uses TRBV7-9 with TRBJ2-3; D unclear. V lost 1 base to trimming and J lost 4 bases, with 9 bases between them. Germline CDR1 reads SEHNR; CDR2 reads FQNEAQ (reference sequence). This CDR3 is built from 14 residues. This CDR3 is CASSLDPGADTQYF. In DNA, the CDR3 is TGTGCCAGCAGCTTAGACCCCGGTGCAGATACGCAGTATTTT.

This chain uses TRBV6-5 with TRBJ2-1; D unresolved. The CDR3 is made up of 14 amino acids. Germline V gene lookup returns CDR1 MNHEY and CDR2 SVGAGI. Trimming removed 0 bases from V and 3 bases from J, with 6 bases in between. The CDR3 coding sequence is TGTGCCAGCAGTTACTCGAGAGTCTACAATGAGCAGTTCTTC. This gives the protein CASSYSRVYNEQFF.

The chain uses TRBV6-5 and TRBJ1-5, with 8 bases matching TRBD1. CDR3 length: 13 residues. Germline lookup yields CDR1 MNHEY and CDR2 SVGAGI. V shed 8 bases, J shed 6 bases, and the junction held 6 bases outside the gene matches. CDR3 residues: CASQTGAGQPQHF. Here the CDR3 DNA reads TGTGCCAGCCAGACAGGGGCGGGTCAGCCCCAGCATTTT.

The V and J genes are TRBV7-9 and TRBJ2-5, with D possibly being TRBD1 (5 bases). The CDR3 length is 15 residues. The V gene's germline CDR1 is SEHNR and CDR2 FQNEAQ (reference sequence). V was shortened by 1 base and J by 1 base, with 10 bases between the two germline ends. CDR3 nucleotides: TGTGCCAGCAGCTTAGGAACAGGATCCCAAGAGACCCAGTACTTC. It yields the protein CASSLGTGSQETQYF.

The rearrangement uses TRBV6-5 and TRBJ2-3; maybe TRBD1 (5 bases). The CDR3 contains 15 residues. Trimming took off 0 bases at V and 0 bases at J, with 7 bases between the two ends. The V gene's germline CDR1 is MNHEY and CDR2 SVGAGI. The CDR3, as DNA: TGTGCCAGCAGTTACTCCCGACAGAGCACAGATACGCAGTATTTT. This codes for CASSYSRQSTDTQYF.

This rearrangement joins TRBV28 to TRBJ2-7; 12 bases map to TRBD2. Germline V gives CDR1 MDHEN, CDR2 SYDVKM. The CDR3 has 18 residues. The V and J ends lost 3 bases and 0 bases, in that order; junction bases with no gene match: 9. The CDR3 DNA sequence: TGTGCCAGCAGTTTTTTCTATGGACTAGCGGGGATCTCCTACGAGCAGTACTTC. Its translation: CASSFFYGLAGISYEQYF.

CDR3 nucleotides: TGTGCCTGGAGTGTACTTTTCAGCGACAATGAGCAGTTCTTC. Translated: CAWSVLFSDNEQFF. This chain connects TRBV30 to TRBJ2-1; D unresolved. Trimming took 0 bases from V and 5 from J, leaving 11 bases between them. This CDR3 has 14 amino acids. Germline loops: CDR1 GTSNPN, CDR2 SVGIG (reference sequence).